What follows is one T cell receptor (beta chain) and its context. Trimming stripped 0 bases from V and 1 base from J, with 13 bases between. CDR1 is SGDLS and CDR2 is YYNGEE in the germline V gene. The CDR3 has 16 residues. This specimen comes from a study of T cell changes during pregnancy in multiple sclerosis. The table came from immunoSEQ multiplex PCR; TCRdb's copy has only in-frame clones and leaves some out. The sample records 35,000 to 40,000 clones, 90% being singletons. The TCR comes from a female donor with multiple sclerosis, enrolled in a pregnancy study. Sequencing used CD4+ T cells from peripheral blood mononuclear cells, obtained in the second trimester of pregnancy. The V and J genes are TRBV9 and TRBJ2-5; a weak D match, TRBD1 (6 bases). The chain's CDR3 is CASSVVGQPTQETQYF. The DNA for the CDR3 is TGTGCCAGCAGCGTAGTTGGACAGCCCACCCAAGAGACCCAGTACTTC.